The 17 T cell receptor beta chains in this list originate from one sample, sequenced in a study of T cell repertoires in cytomegalovirus infection. From the reads, TCRdb called clonotypes with MiXCR, one entry per CDR3 protein. The data hold 560,000 or so distinct CDR3 sequences, with about 15% observed a single time. The sample was CD8+ T cells from PBMCs. These receptors came from a human donor in good health (CMV status not recorded). Some clones in this sample may be carry-over from other donors' samples.

In its sample, this clonotype was seen many times. The chain joins TRBV7-2 to TRBJ1-5, with 7 positions matching TRBD1. After removal of 1 base from V and 5 bases from J, the junction contained 5 bases not matched to a gene. Germline-derived CDR1 and CDR2 are SGHTA and FQGNSA. The length of the CDR3 is 15 residues. Here the CDR3 reads CASSLGAGGYQPQHF. CDR3 nucleotides: TGTGCCAGCAGCTTAGGGGCAGGGGGTTATCAGCCCCAGCATTTT.

The chain carries TRBV3-1 and TRBJ2-1; D possibly corresponds to TRBD2 (6 bases). Germline V lookup: CDR1 LGHDT, CDR2 YNNKEL (reference sequence). The CDR3 extends over 15 amino acids. Trimming took off 0 bases at V and 2 bases at J, with 8 bases between the two ends. The CDR3 sequence is CASSQERGTYNEQFF. As DNA, the CDR3 is TGTGCCAGCAGCCAAGAGCGCGGGACCTACAATGAGCAGTTCTTC.

The chain uses TRBV30 and TRBJ2-2; D not certain. V gave up 4 bases and J gave up 4 bases, with 7 bases separating them. The CDR3 runs 12 residues. Germline CDR1 and CDR2: GTSNPN and SVGIG (reference sequence). The CDR3 DNA follows: TGTGCCTGGACAGTCGTCACCGGGGAGCTGTTTTTT. Its translation: CAWTVVTGELFF.

Worth noting for this clonotype: This is likely a read error, given that the CDR3 carries no conserved phenylalanine or tryptophan at its end. V and J are TRBV4-1 and TRBJ2-7, with TRBD2 as a possible D gene (7 bases). The CDR3 has 15 amino acids. Germline V gene data show CDR1 as MGHRA and CDR2 as YSYEKL. Here the CDR3 reads CASSQDSGGAYEQYL. As DNA, the CDR3 is TGTGCCAGCAGCCAAGATTCGGGGGGCGCGTACGAGCAGTACTTA.

This clonotype appeared many times. This chain connects TRBV12-3 or TRBV12-4 to TRBJ1-2; D is uncertain. The CDR3 runs 13 residues. Trimming left V 1 base short and J 8 bases short, with 11 bases between. This chain's CDR3 is CASSLGLVGGYTF. CDR3 DNA: TGTGCCAGCAGTTTAGGGTTGGTTGGCGGCTACACCTTC.

The rearrangement joins TRBV4-1 to TRBJ2-1; possible D gene TRBD1, 5 bases. Deletions cut 3 bases from V and 8 bases from J, with 14 bases between. The CDR3 covers 14 residues. From germline, CDR1 is MGHRA and CDR2 YSYEKL. CDR3: CASSHRESRYEQFF. The CDR3 DNA reads TGCGCCAGCAGCCACAGGGAATCCCGCTATGAGCAGTTCTTC.

The genes are TRBV20-1 and TRBJ2-1, with 12 positions matching TRBD2. The CDR3 covers 17 residues. The germline V gene encodes CDR1 DFQATT and CDR2 SNEGSKA (reference sequence). J lost 8 bases, V lost 0 bases, and 11 bases had no gene match. The CDR3 region is CSARDFAPTSGRYEQFF. In DNA form, the CDR3 reads TGCAGTGCTAGAGATTTTGCCCCGACTAGCGGGAGATATGAGCAGTTCTTC.

The CDR3: CASSDIKGRV. As DNA, the CDR3 is TGTGCCAGCAGTGATATCAAGGGGAGGGTC. The chain joins TRBV2 to TRBJ2-7, with a tentative D call TRBD2 (6 bases). Per the germline V gene, CDR1 is SNHLY and CDR2 is FYNNEI. The CDR3 length is 10 residues.

This clonotype was seen many times. The V call is TRBV28, the J call TRBJ2-1; possibly TRBD2 for D (5 bases). The CDR3 contains 14 residues. The V gene's germline CDR1 is MDHEN and CDR2 SYDVKM. The V end was cut by 6 bases, the J end by 5 bases, with 14 bases between. DNA of the CDR3: TGTGCCAGCAGCCCGACGGGAATCGACAATGAGCAGTTCTTC. Amino acids: CASSPTGIDNEQFF.

V usage is TRBV5-1 and J usage is TRBJ2-5; weak D call: TRBD1 (5 bases). Germline V CDR1 and CDR2: SGHRS, YFSETQ. The CDR3 contains 15 residues. V lost 1 base and J lost 5, with 15 bases in between. The CDR3 coding sequence is TGCGCCAGCAGCTTGCCAACACAGGTTAGGGAGACCCAGTACTTC. It codes for CASSLPTQVRETQYF.

This clonotype was detected a few times. The rearrangement links TRBV13 to TRBJ2-4; D not certain. V lost 3 bases and J 4 bases, leaving 10 bases between the germline ends. The CDR3 consists of 14 residues. Germline values: CDR1 PRHDT, CDR2 FYEKMQ (reference sequence). The DNA of the CDR3 is TGTGCCAGCAGCTTCCGATCCGGGAAAAACATTCAGTACTTC. This translates into CASSFRSGKNIQYF. The complete variable domain, with remaining parts taken from reference TRBV13 and TRBJ2-4, reads AAGVIQSPRHLIKEKRETATLKCYPIPRHDTVYWYQQGPGQDPQFLISFYEKMQSDKGSIPDRFSAQQFSDYHSELNMSSLELGDSALYFCASSFRSGKNIQYFGAGTRLSVL.

This chain joins TRBV5-5 and TRBJ2-1, with TRBD1 identical over 10 bases. Germline values: CDR1 SGHKS, CDR2 YYEKEE (reference sequence). The CDR3 is 16 residues long. V trimming: 4 bases; J trimming: 8 bases; junction bases outside the gene matches: 12. CDR3 DNA sequence: TGTGCCAGCAGCGAAAGGCCGGGACAGGGGACAGATGAGCAGTTCTTC. Translated, it gives CASSERPGQGTDEQFF.

In DNA form, the CDR3 reads TGTGCCAGCAGTTACTCGAAATACGGCTACGAGCAGTACTTC. It specifies CASSYSKYGYEQYF. The chain couples TRBV6-6 to TRBJ2-7; D remains ambiguous. From germline, CDR1 is MNHNY and CDR2 SVGAGI (reference sequence). V lost 0 bases to trimming and J lost 3 bases, with 9 bases between them. The length of the CDR3 is 14 residues.

The chain combines TRBV28 with TRBJ1-2; 10 bases match TRBD1. The CDR3 loop spans 17 amino acids. V lost 2 bases and J lost 4; bases outside the gene matches: 10. Per germline, CDR1 MDHEN and CDR2 SYDVKM. CDR3 nucleotide sequence: TGTGCCAGCAGTTTAATGGGGACAGGGGCTCCATTCTATGGCTACACCTTC. Protein: CASSLMGTGAPFYGYTF.

This clonotype was seen at least ten times. This rearrangement joins TRBV12-3 or TRBV12-4 to TRBJ2-7, with a weak D call TRBD1 (5 bases). Deletions cut 1 base from V and 1 base from J, with 8 bases between. The CDR3 covers 14 residues. CDR3 region: CASSLVQGSYEQYF. The CDR3 DNA reads TGTGCCAGCAGTTTAGTCCAGGGATCCTACGAGCAGTACTTC.

The sample holds a few counts of this clonotype. The DNA of the CDR3 is TGTGCCAGCAGCTACGGGACAGGGTTCGCAGATACGCAGTATTTT. Translated: CASSYGTGFADTQYF. The chain employs TRBV7-3 and TRBJ2-3; TRBD1 agrees at 9 bases. The CDR3 loop spans 15 amino acids. With V trimmed by 4 bases and J by 4 bases, 6 bases remained unmatched. CDR1 is SGHTA, CDR2 FQGTGA, per germline.

Concerning this clonotype itself: One junction end disagrees with the germline gene, perhaps due to a read error. The rearrangement links TRBV5-5 to TRBJ2-7; 9 nucleotides line up with TRBD1. The CDR3 spans 15 residues. CDR1 and CDR2 from the germline V gene are SGHKS and YYEKEE (reference sequence). CDR3 sequence (DNA): TGTGCCAGCAGTTTGGACAGGGGAATTTCCTACGAGCAGTACTTC. This codes for CASSLDRGISYEQYF.